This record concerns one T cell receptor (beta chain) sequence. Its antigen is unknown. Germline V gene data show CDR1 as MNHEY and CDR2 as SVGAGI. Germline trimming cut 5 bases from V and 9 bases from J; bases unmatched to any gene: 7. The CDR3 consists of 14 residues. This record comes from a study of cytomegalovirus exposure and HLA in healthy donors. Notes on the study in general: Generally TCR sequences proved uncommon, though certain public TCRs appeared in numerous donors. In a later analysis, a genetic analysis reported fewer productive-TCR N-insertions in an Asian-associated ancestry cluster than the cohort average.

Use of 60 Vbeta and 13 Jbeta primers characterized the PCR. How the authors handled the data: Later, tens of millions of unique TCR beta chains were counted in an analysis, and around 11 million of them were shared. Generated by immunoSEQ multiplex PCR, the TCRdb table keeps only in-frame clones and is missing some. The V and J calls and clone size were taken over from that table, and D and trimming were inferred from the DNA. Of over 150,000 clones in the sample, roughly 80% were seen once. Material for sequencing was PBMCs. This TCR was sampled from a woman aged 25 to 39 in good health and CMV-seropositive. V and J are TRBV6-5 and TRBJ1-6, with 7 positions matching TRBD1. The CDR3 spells CASSPDRVISPLHF. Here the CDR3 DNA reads TGTGCCAGCAGTCCCGACAGGGTAATTTCACCCCTCCACTTT.